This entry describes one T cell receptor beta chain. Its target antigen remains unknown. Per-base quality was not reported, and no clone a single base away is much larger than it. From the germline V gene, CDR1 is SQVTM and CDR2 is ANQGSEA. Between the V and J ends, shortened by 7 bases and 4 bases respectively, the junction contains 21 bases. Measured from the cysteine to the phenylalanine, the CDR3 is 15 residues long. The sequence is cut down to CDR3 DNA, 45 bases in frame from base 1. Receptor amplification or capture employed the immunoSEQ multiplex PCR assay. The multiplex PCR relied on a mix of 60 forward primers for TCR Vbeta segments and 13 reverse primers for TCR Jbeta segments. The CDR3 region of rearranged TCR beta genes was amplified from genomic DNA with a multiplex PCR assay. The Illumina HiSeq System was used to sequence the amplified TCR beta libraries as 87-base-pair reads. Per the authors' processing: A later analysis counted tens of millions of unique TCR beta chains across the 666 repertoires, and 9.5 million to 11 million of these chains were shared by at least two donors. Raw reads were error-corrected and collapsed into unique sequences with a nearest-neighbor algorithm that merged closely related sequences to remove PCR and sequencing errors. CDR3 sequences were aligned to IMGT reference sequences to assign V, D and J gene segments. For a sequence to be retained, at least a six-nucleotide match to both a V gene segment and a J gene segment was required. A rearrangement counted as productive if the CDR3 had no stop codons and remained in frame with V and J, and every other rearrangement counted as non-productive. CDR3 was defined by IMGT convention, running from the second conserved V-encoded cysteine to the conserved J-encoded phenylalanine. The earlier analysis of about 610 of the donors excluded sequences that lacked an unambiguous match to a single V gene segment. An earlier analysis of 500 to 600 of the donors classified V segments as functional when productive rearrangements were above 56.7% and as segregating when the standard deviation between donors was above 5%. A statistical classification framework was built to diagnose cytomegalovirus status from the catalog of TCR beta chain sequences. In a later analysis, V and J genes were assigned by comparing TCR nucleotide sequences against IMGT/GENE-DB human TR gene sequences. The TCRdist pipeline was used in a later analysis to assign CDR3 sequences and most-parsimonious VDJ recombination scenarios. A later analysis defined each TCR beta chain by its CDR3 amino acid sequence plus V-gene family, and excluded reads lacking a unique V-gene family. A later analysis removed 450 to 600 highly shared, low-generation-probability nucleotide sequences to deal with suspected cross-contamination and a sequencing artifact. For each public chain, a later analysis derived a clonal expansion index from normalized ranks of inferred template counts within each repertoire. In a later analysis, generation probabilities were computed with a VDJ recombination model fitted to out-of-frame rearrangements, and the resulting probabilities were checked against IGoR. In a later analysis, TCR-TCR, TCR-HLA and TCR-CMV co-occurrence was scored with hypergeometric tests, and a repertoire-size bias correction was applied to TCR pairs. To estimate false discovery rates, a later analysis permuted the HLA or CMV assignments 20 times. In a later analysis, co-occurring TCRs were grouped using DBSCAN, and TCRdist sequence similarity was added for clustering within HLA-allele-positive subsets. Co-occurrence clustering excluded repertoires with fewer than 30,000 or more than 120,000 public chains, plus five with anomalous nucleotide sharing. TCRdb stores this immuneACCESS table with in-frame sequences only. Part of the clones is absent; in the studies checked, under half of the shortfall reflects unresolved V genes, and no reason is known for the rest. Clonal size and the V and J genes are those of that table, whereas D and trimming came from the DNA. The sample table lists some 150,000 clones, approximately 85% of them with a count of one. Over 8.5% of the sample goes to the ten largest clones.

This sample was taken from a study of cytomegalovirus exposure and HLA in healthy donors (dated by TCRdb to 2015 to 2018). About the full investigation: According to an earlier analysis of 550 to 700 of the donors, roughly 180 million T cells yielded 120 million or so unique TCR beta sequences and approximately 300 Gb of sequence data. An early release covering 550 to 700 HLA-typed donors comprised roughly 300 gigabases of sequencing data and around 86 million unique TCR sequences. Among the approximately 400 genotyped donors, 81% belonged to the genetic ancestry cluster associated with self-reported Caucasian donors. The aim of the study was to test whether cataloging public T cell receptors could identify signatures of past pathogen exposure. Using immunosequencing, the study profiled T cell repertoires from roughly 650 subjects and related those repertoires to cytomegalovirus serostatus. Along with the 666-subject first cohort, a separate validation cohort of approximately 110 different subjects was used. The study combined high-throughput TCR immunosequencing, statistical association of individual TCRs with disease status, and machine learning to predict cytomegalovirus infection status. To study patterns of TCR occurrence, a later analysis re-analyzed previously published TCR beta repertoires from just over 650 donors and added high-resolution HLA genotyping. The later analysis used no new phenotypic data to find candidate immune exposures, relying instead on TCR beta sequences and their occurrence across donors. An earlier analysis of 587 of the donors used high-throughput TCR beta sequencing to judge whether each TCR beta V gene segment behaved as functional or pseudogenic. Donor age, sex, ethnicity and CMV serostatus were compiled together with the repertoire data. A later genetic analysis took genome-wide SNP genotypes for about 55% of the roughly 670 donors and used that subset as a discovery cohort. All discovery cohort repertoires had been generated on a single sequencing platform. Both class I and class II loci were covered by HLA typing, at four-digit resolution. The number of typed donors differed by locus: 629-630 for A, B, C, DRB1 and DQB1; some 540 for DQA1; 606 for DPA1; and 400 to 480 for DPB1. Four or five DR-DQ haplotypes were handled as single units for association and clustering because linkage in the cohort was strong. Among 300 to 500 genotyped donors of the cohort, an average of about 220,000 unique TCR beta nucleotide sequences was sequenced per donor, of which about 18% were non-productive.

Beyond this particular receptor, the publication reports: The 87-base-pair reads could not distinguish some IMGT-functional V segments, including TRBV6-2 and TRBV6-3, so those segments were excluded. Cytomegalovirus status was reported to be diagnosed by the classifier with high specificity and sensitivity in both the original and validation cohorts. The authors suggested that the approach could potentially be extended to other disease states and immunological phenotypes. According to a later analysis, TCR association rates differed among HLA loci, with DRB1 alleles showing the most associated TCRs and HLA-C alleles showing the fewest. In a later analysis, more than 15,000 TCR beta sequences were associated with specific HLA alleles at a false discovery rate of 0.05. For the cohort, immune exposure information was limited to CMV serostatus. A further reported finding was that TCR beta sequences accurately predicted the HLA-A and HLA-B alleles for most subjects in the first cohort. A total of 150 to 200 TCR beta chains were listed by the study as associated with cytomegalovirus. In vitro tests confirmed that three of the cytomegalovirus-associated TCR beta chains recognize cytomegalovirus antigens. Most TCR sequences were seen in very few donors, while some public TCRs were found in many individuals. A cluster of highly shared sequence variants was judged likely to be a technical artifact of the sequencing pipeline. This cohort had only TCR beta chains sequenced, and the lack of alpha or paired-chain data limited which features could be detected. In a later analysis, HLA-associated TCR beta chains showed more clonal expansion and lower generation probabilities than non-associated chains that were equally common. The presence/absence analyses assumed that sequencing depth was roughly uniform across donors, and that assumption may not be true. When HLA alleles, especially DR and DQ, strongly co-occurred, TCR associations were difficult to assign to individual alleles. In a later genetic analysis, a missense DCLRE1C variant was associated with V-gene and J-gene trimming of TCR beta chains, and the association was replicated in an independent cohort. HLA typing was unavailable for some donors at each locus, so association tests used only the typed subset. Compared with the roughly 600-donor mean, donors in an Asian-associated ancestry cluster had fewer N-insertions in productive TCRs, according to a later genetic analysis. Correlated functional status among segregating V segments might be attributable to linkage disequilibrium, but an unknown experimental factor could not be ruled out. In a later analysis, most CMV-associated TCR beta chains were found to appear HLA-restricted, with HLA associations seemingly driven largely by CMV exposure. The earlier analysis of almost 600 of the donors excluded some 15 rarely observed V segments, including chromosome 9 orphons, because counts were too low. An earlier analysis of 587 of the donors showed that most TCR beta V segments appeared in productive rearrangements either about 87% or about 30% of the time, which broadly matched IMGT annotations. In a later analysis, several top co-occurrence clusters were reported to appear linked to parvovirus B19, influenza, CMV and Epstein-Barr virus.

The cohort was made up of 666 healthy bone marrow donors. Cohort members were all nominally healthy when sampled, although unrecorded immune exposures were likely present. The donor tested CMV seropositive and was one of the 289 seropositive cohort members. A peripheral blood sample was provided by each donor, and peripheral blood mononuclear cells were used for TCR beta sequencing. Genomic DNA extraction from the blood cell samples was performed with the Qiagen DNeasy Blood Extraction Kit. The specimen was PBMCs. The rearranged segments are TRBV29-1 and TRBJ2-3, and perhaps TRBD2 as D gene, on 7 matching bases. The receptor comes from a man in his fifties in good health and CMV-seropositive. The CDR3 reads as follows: CSGCVGGAGSDTQYF. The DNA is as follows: TGCAGCGGCTGCGTGGGGGGGGCTGGGTCAGATACGCAGTATTTT.